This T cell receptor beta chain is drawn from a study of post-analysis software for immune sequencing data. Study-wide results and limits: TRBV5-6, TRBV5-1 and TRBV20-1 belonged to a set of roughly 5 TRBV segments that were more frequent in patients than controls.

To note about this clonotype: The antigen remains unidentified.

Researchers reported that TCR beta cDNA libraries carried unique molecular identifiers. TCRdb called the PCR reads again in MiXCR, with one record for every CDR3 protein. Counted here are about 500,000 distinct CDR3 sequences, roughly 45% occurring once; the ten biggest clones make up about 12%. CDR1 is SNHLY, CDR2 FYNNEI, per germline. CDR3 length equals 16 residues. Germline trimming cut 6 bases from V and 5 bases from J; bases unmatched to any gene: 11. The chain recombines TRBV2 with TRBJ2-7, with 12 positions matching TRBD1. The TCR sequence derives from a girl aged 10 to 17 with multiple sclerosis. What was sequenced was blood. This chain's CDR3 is CASRDTGDRGPNEQYF. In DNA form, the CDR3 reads TGTGCCAGCAGAGACACCGGGGACAGGGGGCCGAACGAGCAGTACTTC.